A single sample gave rise to the 26 T cell receptor beta chains below, sequenced in a study of T cells in Graves' hyperthyroidism and ophthalmopathy. RNA transcripts provided the source from which TCR beta CDR3 regions were amplified. A first-round RT-PCR of the TCR CDR3 used the HTBI primer set. TCRdb reprocessed the multiplex PCR reads with MiXCR, giving one entry per CDR3 protein. Of more than 500,000 distinct CDR3 sequences in the sample, about 16% were seen once. The source material was blood. These receptors came from a woman aged 25 to 39 with Graves' hyperthyroidism.

The chain joins TRBV27 to TRBJ1-4, with 8 bases matching TRBD1. CDR1 is MNHEY, CDR2 SMNVEV, per germline (reference sequence). The CDR3 consists of 17 residues. Losses at the gene ends were 5 bases for V and 3 bases for J; bases not matched to a gene: 11. As DNA, the CDR3 is TGTGCCAGCAGTCCTCGTGGCAGGGGGCGGGCTAATGAAAAACTGTTTTTT. This gives the protein CASSPRGRGRANEKLFF.

This clonotype was found a few times. The V gene is TRBV20-1, the J gene TRBJ2-5, with 9 positions matching TRBD2. Looked up from germline, CDR1 is DFQATT and CDR2 is SNEGSKA (reference sequence). The CDR3 covers 15 residues. The CDR3 sequence: CHFKGSGGDQETQYF. CDR3 bases: TGCCATTTTAAGGGTAGCGGGGGAGACCAAGAGACCCAGTACTTC.

The CDR3 region is CSARDPRRDTQYF. The CDR3 region has the DNA TGCAGTGCTAGGGACCCCCGGAGGGATACGCAGTATTTT. V is TRBV20-1 and J is TRBJ2-3; TRBD2 is a possible D gene (5 bases). The CDR3 contains 13 residues. The V and J ends lost 3 bases and 6 bases respectively, with 13 bases between them. The germline V gene encodes CDR1 DFQATT and CDR2 SNEGSKA (reference sequence).

In this sample, this clonotype turned up a few times. The chain employs TRBV19 and TRBJ1-1, with D perhaps TRBD1 (6 bases). This CDR3 comprises 15 residues. The germline V gene encodes CDR1 LNHDA and CDR2 SQIVND (reference sequence). V lost 2 bases and J 5 bases, leaving 15 bases between the germline ends. The DNA for the CDR3 is TGTGCCAGTAGTATATGGGGGACAATGTTTACTGAAGCTTTCTTT. Its protein product is CASSIWGTMFTEAFF.

This clonotype was observed at least ten times. The rearrangement links TRBV6-1 to TRBJ2-1; 8 bases map to TRBD2. In germline, CDR1 is MNHNS, CDR2 SASEGT. This CDR3 spans 13 amino acids. The ends lost 10 bases at V and 1 base at J; junction bases unmatched: 3. For the CDR3, the DNA is TGTGCCACGGCTAGCGGGTCCTACAATGAGCAGTTCTTC. Translating it yields CATASGSYNEQFF.

This clonotype was recorded a few times. V gene TRBV3-1 combines with J gene TRBJ2-3, with D hard to call. This CDR3 spans 15 amino acids. Germline loops: CDR1 LGHDT, CDR2 YNNKEL (reference sequence). V was pared by 1 base and J by 1 base, with 9 bases between. CDR3 in amino acids: CASSQGQPGTDTQYF. CDR3 bases: TGTGCCAGCAGCCAAGGCCAGCCCGGCACAGATACGCAGTATTTT.

The chain combines TRBV29-1 with TRBJ1-5, with D possibly being TRBD1 (5 bases). The CDR3 has 13 amino acids. Germline-derived CDR1 and CDR2 are SQVTM and ANQGSEA. V was pared by 4 bases and J by 4 bases, with 11 bases between. DNA for the CDR3: TGCAGCGTTGGGGAGACAGTGAATCAGCCCCAGCATTTT. Its translation is CSVGETVNQPQHF.

This clonotype has a count of ten or more. The chain is built from TRBV12-3 or TRBV12-4 and TRBJ1-2; D might be TRBD1 (6 bases). Trimming removed 6 bases from V and 9 bases from J, with 20 bases in between. The CDR3 extends over 14 amino acids. The CDR3 loop reads CASSHTHRVRSYTF. Written as DNA, the CDR3 is TGTGCCAGCAGCCACACCCACAGGGTTAGAAGCTACACCTTC.

This clonotype is a singleton in its sample. The genes are TRBV6-1 and TRBJ1-4; D remains unclear. Germline CDR1 and CDR2: MNHNS and SASEGT. The CDR3 is 13 amino acids. Trimming cost V 6 bases and J 8 bases, with 13 bases left between them. The CDR3, as DNA: TGTGCCAGCAGAGAAAGCGGGAGGGAAAAACTGTTTTTT. Translated: CASRESGREKLFF.

This clonotype was found a few times. This rearrangement joins TRBV18 to TRBJ2-1, with D possibly TRBD1 on 5 matching bases. This CDR3 spans 16 amino acids. V was clipped by 0 bases and J by 9 bases, with 18 bases between them. Germline V CDR1 and CDR2: KGHSH, LQKENI. CDR3 in amino acids: CASSPPVGSGMGEQFF. For the CDR3, the DNA is TGTGCCAGCTCACCACCGGTAGGGTCAGGGATGGGTGAGCAGTTCTTC.

The sample holds many counts of this clonotype. The chain recombines TRBV9 with TRBJ1-1; D is perhaps TRBD1 (6 bases). The CDR3 contains 16 residues. Trimming took off 3 bases at V and 0 bases at J, with 15 bases between the two ends. The germline V gene has CDR1 SGDLS and CDR2 YYNGEE. The CDR3 sequence: CASSAQQGAMNTEAFF. Here the CDR3 DNA reads TGTGCCAGCAGCGCGCAACAGGGAGCCATGAACACTGAAGCTTTCTTT. The whole variable domain, remainder taken from reference TRBV9 and TRBJ1-1, is DSGVTQTPKHLITATGQRVTLRCSPRSGDLSVYWYQQSLDQGLQFLIQYYNGEERAKGNILERFSAQQFPDLHSELNLSSLELGDSALYFCASSAQQGAMNTEAFFGQGTRLTVV.

This clonotype has ten or more counts. The J gene is TRBJ2-3, the V gene TRBV7-3; 10 nucleotides agree with TRBD1. Trimming took 5 bases from V and 5 from J; bases not matched to a gene: 4. Per germline, CDR1 SGHTA and CDR2 FQGTGA. This CDR3 spans 14 amino acids. The CDR3 DNA reads TGTGCCAGCAGCGCGGACAGGGGGAAAGATACGCAGTATTTT. Translating it yields CASSADRGKDTQYF.

This clonotype was seen many times. Relative to the germline gene, one junction end is altered; a read error may explain this. The gene calls are TRBV12-3 or TRBV12-4 and TRBJ1-1, with D possibly TRBD1 on 5 matching bases. This CDR3 is built from 14 residues. The CDR3 DNA reads as TGTGCCGGCAGGGAAACGACAGTGAACACTGAAGCTTTCTTT. This gives the protein CAGRETTVNTEAFF.

This clonotype was counted at least ten times. The genes are TRBV18 and TRBJ1-5, with D perhaps TRBD1 (5 bases). V shed 3 bases and J shed 4 bases, with 7 bases lying between them. Germline CDR1 KGHSH, CDR2 LQKENI. The CDR3 covers 13 residues. This CDR3 is CASSPPGNQPQHF. The CDR3 region has the DNA TGTGCCAGCTCACCGCCAGGGAATCAGCCCCAGCATTTT.

This clonotype occurred many times. The chain has TRBV27 and TRBJ1-3; 8 nucleotides line up with TRBD1. J gave up 6 bases and V 4 bases, and 5 bases lay outside the gene matches. From germline, CDR1 is MNHEY and CDR2 SMNVEV (reference sequence). The CDR3 is 14 residues long. CDR3 nucleotide sequence: TGTGCCAGCAGTTCCCCGGGACAGGCAAACACCATATATTTT. It yields the protein CASSSPGQANTIYF.

This clonotype was seen at least ten times. The rearrangement uses TRBV5-5 and TRBJ2-5, with TRBD1 matching 10 bases. Looked up from germline, CDR1 is SGHKS and CDR2 is YYEKEE (reference sequence). V lost 1 base and J lost 5; bases outside the gene matches: 5. The CDR3 consists of 15 residues. CDR3 sequence (DNA): TGTGCCAGCAGCTTGAGTTTGGGACAGGGGGAGACCCAGTACTTC. It is translated as CASSLSLGQGETQYF.

This clonotype was seen at least ten times. V usage is TRBV6-2 or TRBV6-3 and J usage is TRBJ2-2; no definite D call. The germline V and J ends were trimmed by 2 bases and 1 base, with 5 bases remaining between them. CDR1 and CDR2 from the germline V gene are MNHEY and SVGEGT. This CDR3 region has 14 residues. The CDR3 nucleotides read TGTGCCAGCAGTTACGCCAGGAACACCGGGGAGCTGTTTTTT. Protein sequence: CASSYARNTGELFF.

The rearrangement uses TRBV18 and TRBJ2-1; the D gene is possibly TRBD1 (5 bases). The V gene's germline CDR1 is KGHSH and CDR2 LQKENI. The V end was cut by 2 bases, the J end by 0 bases, with 14 bases between. CDR3 length: 17 amino acids. CDR3 coding DNA: TGTGCCAGCTCACCAAGGACACTCGTACCCTCCTACAATGAGCAGTTCTTC. It translates to CASSPRTLVPSYNEQFF. Full variable domain (rest looked up from reference TRBV18 and TRBJ2-1): NAGVMQNPRHLVRRRGQEARLRCSPMKGHSHVYWYRQLPEEGLKFMVYLQKENIIDESGMPKERFSAEFPKEGPSILRIQQVVRGDSAAYFCASSPRTLVPSYNEQFFGPGTRLTVL.

This clonotype has just a few counts. The chain carries TRBV19 and TRBJ1-2; the D gene is possibly TRBD1 (6 bases). The CDR3 runs 14 residues. The ends were cut back, 4 bases at V and 2 bases at J, with 11 bases in the middle. The germline V gene has CDR1 LNHDA and CDR2 SQIVND (reference sequence). The CDR3 DNA follows: TGTGCCAGTAGTAGACCAGGGGACAACTATGGCTACACCTTC. It is translated as CASSRPGDNYGYTF. The entire variable domain, with the rest obtained from reference TRBV19 and TRBJ1-2, is as follows: DGGITQSPKYLFRKEGQNVTLSCEQNLNHDAMYWYRQDPGQGLRLIYYSQIVNDFQKGDIAEGYSVSREKKESFPLTVTSAQKNPTAFYLCASSRPGDNYGYTFGSGTRLTVV.

The chain employs TRBV9 and TRBJ2-7, with 7 bases aligning to TRBD2. CDR3 length equals 12 residues. Germline V gene sequence: CDR1 SGDLS, CDR2 YYNGEE. Unmatched junction bases numbered 2, after V lost 1 base and J lost 7 bases. Here the CDR3 DNA reads TGTGCCAGCAGCGTATGGGAGGGTGAGCAGTACTTC. It encodes CASSVWEGEQYF.

This clonotype was recorded at least ten times. J is TRBJ2-5 and V is TRBV30; no clear D. The CDR3 is made up of 12 amino acids. V was shortened by 5 bases and J by 5 bases, with 12 bases between the two germline ends. Germline CDR1 GTSNPN, CDR2 SVGIG (reference sequence). The CDR3 DNA reads TGTGCCTGGGGGGTCGCAGGTGAGACCCAGTACTTC. Residues: CAWGVAGETQYF.

This clonotype was counted ten times or more. Here the CDR3 DNA reads TGCAGCGTTGCTCCTAGCGGGAGGGCCCAGTTCTTC. The encoded protein is CSVAPSGRAQFF. The chain joins TRBV29-1 to TRBJ2-1; TRBD2 matches at 12 bases. The V and J ends lost 4 bases and 13 bases, in that order; junction bases with no gene match: 5. This CDR3 is 12 amino acids long. CDR1 is SQVTM, CDR2 ANQGSEA, per germline.

CDR3 protein: CSARRTTTLTGELFF. DNA for the CDR3: TGCAGTGCTAGGAGGACGACTACCTTAACCGGGGAGCTGTTTTTT. The chain carries TRBV20-1 and TRBJ2-2; perhaps TRBD2 as D (5 bases). This CDR3 spans 15 amino acids. The germline gives CDR1 DFQATT, CDR2 SNEGSKA (reference sequence). V lost 3 bases, J lost 5 bases, and 16 bases lay in between.

This clonotype has at least ten counts. The chain employs TRBV13 and TRBJ2-1; D assignment may be TRBD1 or TRBD2 (5 bases each). V was pared by 5 bases and J by 5 bases, with 13 bases between. The CDR3 spans 14 residues. Germline V CDR1 and CDR2: PRHDT, FYEKMQ (reference sequence). The CDR3 DNA follows: TGTGCCAGCAGCGTCAGGGAGCTCGACAATGAGCAGTTCTTC. Translating it yields CASSVRELDNEQFF.

CDR3 loop: CASSQGLAGPAKNIQYF. In DNA, the CDR3 is TGCGCCAGCAGCCAAGGACTAGCGGGACCAGCCAAAAACATTCAGTACTTC. The gene calls are TRBV4-1 and TRBJ2-4; 11 bases line up with TRBD2. The germline gives CDR1 MGHRA, CDR2 YSYEKL. J gave up 0 bases and V 1 base, and 2 bases lay outside the gene matches. The CDR3 is 17 residues long.

Many counts were recorded for this clonotype. The V and J genes are TRBV12-3 or TRBV12-4 and TRBJ2-7; 8 nucleotides align to TRBD2. V was pared by 3 bases and J by 4 bases, with 8 bases of the junction left unmatched. The CDR3 has 15 residues. The CDR3 loop reads CASSFSTGGPYEQYF. The CDR3 region has the DNA TGTGCCAGCAGTTTCTCAACGGGAGGGCCGTACGAGCAGTACTTC.